This T cell receptor beta chain is drawn from a study of radiation and T cells in renal cell carcinoma (dated by TCRdb to about 2020). Regarding the complete study: Samples came from a clinical trial, in which primary renal cell carcinomas received 15 Gy stereotactic body radiation therapy followed by nephrectomy 4 weeks later. In total, approximately 54 samples, comprising approximately 26 tumors and approximately 27 peripheral blood samples, were subjected to TCR beta sequencing. Across all 53 samples, several million unique CDR3 nucleotide sequences encoding 2.5 million to 3 million unique CDR3 amino acid sequences were identified. General findings and caveats noted by the study authors: Dynamics of the blood repertoire were not tracked past 4 weeks after treatment. With a single-armed trial design, the study had no way to address how radiation dose or scheduling affects the TCR repertoire. Because pretreatment tumor biopsies were not available, the study could not determine whether clonotypes were already present within the tumor at baseline. An increase in top tumor clonotypes in blood was observed from baseline to 2 weeks post-radiation, followed by contraction by 4 weeks, which was taken to suggest transient expansion of tumor-resident clones.

Regarding this clone: What this receptor recognizes is not known. No quality values exist for individual bases; no much larger clone is one base distant.

This specimen's time point label, per the study, means: blood 2 weeks post-SBRT. The sample's treatment or condition label, in plain terms: 15 Gy SBRT to primary tumor, nephrectomy 4 weeks later. To follow tumor-enriched clonotypes, peripheral blood was collected serially from radiation-treated patients at baseline and again at 2 weeks and 4 weeks after SBRT. All patients had renal cell carcinoma with clear cell pathology. The QIAamp DNA Blood Mini Kit (Qiagen) was used to prepare genomic DNA for TCR sequencing. The analyses included only samples that passed all quality control checks. TCR beta libraries were generated from genomic DNA with the immunoSEQ kit, following the manufacturer's recommendations. For library preparation, a first multiplex PCR was performed with proprietary primers, followed by a second PCR in which unique barcodes were added, and bead cleanups were performed after each round. Each sample batch included a kit-provided positive control reaction and a negative control reaction. The final libraries were assessed on an Agilent 4200 TapeStation D1000 ScreenTape, pooled by volume, and quantified by qPCR. An Illumina NextSeq500 fitted with a MidOutput 150-cycle cartridge performed the sequencing, running 156 Read1 cycles and 15 Index1 cycles with the kit's custom primers. The pooled library was loaded at roughly 0.94 pM with a roughly 20% PhiX control spike-in. The original pipeline was this. Vendor-processed data were analyzed in R, and a clonotype was defined as all T cells sharing the same CDR3 nucleotide sequence. In the clone abundance analyses, frequencies were normalized to the 10,000 most abundant clones in each sample. Public T cell clones, which averaged fewer than five per sample, were excluded before analysis. An abundance difference of at least 32-fold between compartments was the criterion for calling clonotypes tumor-enriched or baseline blood-enriched. A beta-binomial differential abundance model was used to identify clonotypes that expanded or contracted between blood time points. Tumor-blood repertoire similarity was measured with the Baroni-Urbani and Buser coefficient, and group comparisons used two-tailed Wilcoxon tests in R. TCRdb retrieved this table from immuneACCESS and kept in-frame rearrangements only. Not all clones are present; in checked studies, unresolved V genes account for under half, and no reason is known for the remainder. The D gene and trimming were derived from the DNA, and the V and J assignments and clone size from that table. This sample holds some 50,000 clones; less than 85% were observed only once. About 30% of the sample lies in the top ten.

For CDR1 and CDR2, the germline V gene (reference sequence) lists SEHNR and FQNEAQ. V loses 5 bases of germline sequence and J loses 6 bases, and the interval between the two ends is 16 bases. The CDR3 contains 14 residues, cysteine and phenylalanine counted. The entry retains the CDR3 DNA only, 42 bases that are in frame from base 1. The receptor comes from a woman in her seventies with renal cell carcinoma. Recombination connected TRBV7-9 to TRBJ1-2; TRBD1 is a weak D gene call, 6 bases matching. The input for sequencing was blood, taken from a patient whose treatment included radiotherapy and nephrectomy. The nucleotide sequence reads as follows: TGTGCCAGCAGCGCCTCGACAGGAACAGATGGCTACACCTTC. Translation gives CASSASTGTDGYTF.